Shown below are 20 T cell receptor beta chains from a single sample sequenced in a study of blood T cell repertoires in COVID-19. The method was immunoSEQ multiplex PCR; TCRdb's version includes in-frame clones alone and lacks a portion of them. The sample consists of some 130,000 clones, approximately 83% of them appearing once. Source material: peripheral blood. Receptors originate from a woman aged 50 to 60 who had recovered from COVID-19.

The chain has TRBV14 and TRBJ1-6, with 8 bases fitting TRBD1. Germline trimming cut 0 bases from V and 8 bases from J; bases unmatched to any gene: 3. The CDR3 is made up of 15 amino acids. Germline V gives CDR1 SGHDN, CDR2 FVKESK. The DNA for the CDR3 is TGTGCCAGCAGCCAAGAGAGACAGGGGTATTCACCCCTCCACTTT. This gives the protein CASSQERQGYSPLHF.

V usage is TRBV9 and J usage is TRBJ2-1, with D tentatively TRBD2 (7 bases). Trimming removed 4 bases from V and 2 bases from J, with 16 bases in between. Germline-derived CDR1 and CDR2 are SGDLS and YYNGEE. The CDR3 contains 16 residues. The CDR3 nucleotides are TGTGCCAGCAGCCCATTCGCGGGGGCCACCTACAATGAGCAGTTCTTC. Protein sequence: CASSPFAGATYNEQFF. The full variable domain, rest sourced from reference TRBV9 and TRBJ2-1, is DSGVTQTPKHLITATGQRVTLRCSPRSGDLSVYWYQQSLDQGLQFLIQYYNGEERAKGNILERFSAQQFPDLHSELNLSSLELGDSALYFCASSPFAGATYNEQFFGPGTRLTVL.

The gene calls are TRBV5-5 and TRBJ2-5, with 9 bases aligning to TRBD2. This CDR3 has 20 residues. The V segment lost 5 bases and the J segment 4 bases; nucleotides outside the gene matches: 24. From germline, CDR1 is SGHKS and CDR2 YYEKEE (reference sequence). The chain's CDR3 is CASRVRGGLAGGPYLETQYF. CDR3 nucleotides: TGTGCCAGCAGGGTACGGGGGGGACTTGCGGGAGGGCCCTATCTAGAGACCCAGTACTTC.

The CDR3 here is CASSLALPGLVKVEQFF. The CDR3 region has the DNA TGTGCCAGCAGCTTAGCCCTTCCGGGACTAGTGAAGGTTGAGCAGTTCTTC. The genes are TRBV7-2 and TRBJ2-1; 8 bases agree with TRBD2. Trimming cost V 0 bases and J 9 bases; bases outside gene matches: 13. Germline V CDR1 and CDR2: SGHTA, FQGNSA. CDR3 length equals 17 residues.

CDR3: CASSPLGTDDYGYTF. The CDR3 region has the DNA TGTGCCAGCTCACCACTGGGGACAGACGATTATGGCTACACCTTC. The chain joins TRBV18 to TRBJ1-2; 7 bases line up with TRBD1. The CDR3 length is 15 residues. The germline V gene has CDR1 KGHSH and CDR2 LQKENI. V lost 1 base and J lost 5; bases outside the gene matches: 7.

This clone was recorded at least ten times. CDR3 sequence reads: CASSQTGTGGFQPQHF. The CDR3 coding sequence is TGCGCCAGCAGCCAAACCGGGACAGGGGGCTTTCAGCCCCAGCATTTT. The V call is TRBV4-1, the J call TRBJ1-5; 12 nucleotides match TRBD1. The germline CDR1 and CDR2 sequences are MGHRA and YSYEKL. This CDR3 is built from 16 residues. V shed 2 bases and J 6 bases; nucleotides not matched to a gene: 5.

The genes are TRBV4-2 and TRBJ2-2, with D perhaps TRBD2 (5 bases). Germline loops: CDR1 LGHNA, CDR2 YNFKEQ. Trimming pared 0 bases from V and 5 bases from J, leaving 10 bases between. The CDR3 has 15 amino acids. The CDR3 sequence is CASSQDRLATGELFF. The CDR3, as DNA: TGTGCCAGCAGCCAAGATCGCCTAGCAACCGGGGAGCTGTTTTTT.

The chain carries TRBV7-2 and TRBJ2-1; TRBD2 agrees at 8 bases. CDR3 size: 15 residues. The junction had 9 bases not matched to a gene; V was cut back by 4 bases and J by 7 bases. Germline V gene sequence: CDR1 SGHTA, CDR2 FQGNSA. The CDR3 loop is CASSSQRERGNEQFF. CDR3 nucleotides: TGTGCCAGCAGCTCACAGCGGGAGAGGGGAAATGAGCAGTTCTTC.

In nucleotides, the CDR3 is TGTGCCAGCAGTTATACTAGTTTCACAGGGTCCTACGAGCAGTACTTC. This gives the protein CASSYTSFTGSYEQYF. This rearrangement joins TRBV27 to TRBJ2-7, with D tentatively TRBD1 (6 bases). Germline V CDR1 and CDR2: MNHEY, SMNVEV (reference sequence). V lost 4 bases and J 1 base, leaving 17 bases between the germline ends. The CDR3 is 16 amino acids.

The chain carries TRBV29-1 and TRBJ2-1; TRBD2 aligns across 11 bases. The CDR3 is 14 amino acids. Per germline, CDR1 SQVTM and CDR2 ANQGSEA. V lost 3 bases to trimming and J lost 4 bases; unmatched junction nucleotides: 2. Written as DNA, the CDR3 is TGCAGCGTTGAGTCTAGCGGGAGGTACAATGAGCAGTTCTTC. Protein sequence: CSVESSGRYNEQFF.

J is TRBJ1-1 and V is TRBV7-3, with no clear D. The CDR3 runs 13 residues. The V and J ends lost 0 bases and 3 bases respectively, with 5 bases between them. Germline V gene data show CDR1 as SGHTA and CDR2 as FQGTGA. Here the CDR3 reads CASSLTVDTEAFF. DNA of the CDR3: TGTGCCAGCAGCTTAACGGTAGACACTGAAGCTTTCTTT.

This sequence joins TRBV3-1 (or the pseudogene TRBV3-2) and TRBJ2-7; 8 bases match TRBD2. The J segment lost 3 bases and the V segment lost 1 base, leaving 5 bases of the junction unmatched. This CDR3 comprises 15 residues. Germline CDR1 and CDR2: LGHDT and YNNKEL (reference sequence). CDR3 region: CASSQGTSRFYEQYF. The CDR3 bases are TGTGCCAGCAGCCAAGGGACTAGCCGCTTCTACGAGCAGTACTTC.

This clone turned up a few times. The rearrangement joins TRBV6-5 to TRBJ2-7; no reliable D call. The CDR3 has 12 residues. Trimming removed 5 bases at V and 2 bases at J, with 7 bases between. Per the germline V gene, CDR1 is MNHEY and CDR2 is SVGAGI. The CDR3 spells CASSHETYEQYF. CDR3 DNA sequence: TGTGCCAGCAGTCACGAGACCTACGAGCAGTACTTC.

The rearrangement uses TRBV30 and TRBJ1-4; weak D call: TRBD1 (5 bases). Germline-derived CDR1 and CDR2 are GTSNPN and SVGIG (reference sequence). Between the trimmed V and J ends, which lost 7 bases and 6 bases, there was a span of 18 bases. The CDR3 consists of 14 residues. CDR3 protein: CASSRGGMDEKLFF. In nucleotides, the CDR3 is TGTGCCTCCTCTCGGGGGGGGATGGATGAAAAACTGTTTTTT.

This clone has only a few counts. The chain uses TRBV5-4 and TRBJ2-5, with 10 bases matching TRBD1. Trimming at V came to 2 bases and at J to 5 bases, leaving 6 bases not matched to a gene. This CDR3 contains 15 residues. Per germline, CDR1 SGHNT and CDR2 YYREEE (reference sequence). The DNA for the CDR3 is TGTGCCAGCAGCTTCGACAGGGGGCGAGGGGAGACCCAGTACTTC. It translates to CASSFDRGRGETQYF.

This clone rates as large. This chain joins TRBV5-5 and TRBJ2-1; weak D call: TRBD1 (5 bases). The V gene lost 4 bases and the J gene lost 0 bases, with 11 bases spanning the gap. This CDR3 has 15 amino acids. Per the germline V gene, CDR1 is SGHKS and CDR2 is YYEKEE (reference sequence). CDR3 DNA: TGTGCCAGCAGCCCGTTGACAGTCTCCTACAATGAGCAGTTCTTC. This gives the protein CASSPLTVSYNEQFF.

The chain links TRBV7-2 to TRBJ2-7; 8 nucleotides agree with TRBD2. This CDR3 is 16 amino acids long. V lost 0 bases, J lost 3 bases, and 7 bases stayed unmatched. CDR1 and CDR2 (germline): SGHTA, FQGNSA. Here the CDR3 reads CASSLASGRKNYEQYF. Here the CDR3 DNA reads TGTGCCAGCAGCTTAGCCAGCGGGAGAAAAAACTACGAGCAGTACTTC.

The CDR3 region is CASPPGDSSYEQYF. The CDR3 DNA is TGTGCCAGTCCGCCGGGGGATAGCTCCTACGAGCAGTACTTC. This sequence joins TRBV6-5 and TRBJ2-7; weak D call: TRBD2 (6 bases). CDR3 length: 14 residues. CDR1 and CDR2 (germline): MNHEY, SVGAGI. V was clipped by 9 bases and J by 0 bases, with 15 bases between them.

The CDR3 loop reads CASSLASSGPRWETQYF. CDR3 DNA: TGTGCCAGCAGCTTGGCCTCCAGCGGACCTAGGTGGGAGACCCAGTACTTC. This chain connects TRBV5-8 to TRBJ2-5; possible D gene TRBD2, 5 bases. Germline values: CDR1 SGHTS, CDR2 YDEGEE. This CDR3 is 17 amino acids long. V gave up 0 bases and J gave up 5 bases, with 20 bases separating them. Full variable domain (outside the CDR3, taken from reference TRBV5-8 and TRBJ2-5): EAGVTQSPTHLIKTRGQQATLRCSPISGHTSVYWYQQALGLGLQFLLWYDEGEERNRGNFPPRFSGRQFPNYSSELNVNALELEDSALYLCASSLASSGPRWETQYFGPGTRLLVL.

V usage is TRBV5-5 and J usage is TRBJ2-3; tentative D call: TRBD2 (5 bases). Trimming stripped 2 bases from V and 4 bases from J, with 14 bases between. CDR1 and CDR2 from the germline V gene are SGHKS and YYEKEE (reference sequence). The CDR3 runs to 15 residues. The DNA for the CDR3 is TGTGCCAGCAGCTTAATACCCGGGGTGGCAGATACGCAGTATTTT. Its translation is CASSLIPGVADTQYF.